This TCR beta chain was recorded in a study of blood T cell repertoires in COVID-19. In germline, CDR1 is SGHNT, CDR2 YYREEE (reference sequence). The CDR3 consists of 13 residues. V lost 6 bases, J lost 2 bases, and 3 bases stayed unmatched. A PCR-confirmed or clinician-diagnosed COVID-19 case had contacted exposed participants within 2 weeks of entry. As originally analysed: Reference gene primer amplification in the assay estimated nucleated cell counts. Here immunoSEQ multiplex PCR was the method, and the copy in TCRdb shows in-frame clones only, minus some. V and J calls and clone size are those listed in that table; D and trimming were worked out from the DNA. The sample carries 350,000 to 400,000 clones, more than 85% recorded once.

This chain joins TRBV5-4 and TRBJ2-5, with 8 bases lining up with TRBD1. The receptor comes from a woman aged 40-49 years who had been exposed to COVID-19. Sequenced sample: PBMCs or T cells enriched from blood (not recorded which). The CDR3 nucleotides read TGTGCCAGCACCCGGGACAGGCAAGAGACCCAGTACTTC. Its protein product is CASTRDRQETQYF.